These T cell receptor beta chains were read from a single sample in a study of Tregs in tolerant kidney transplant recipients. Here immunoSEQ multiplex PCR was the method, and the copy in TCRdb shows in-frame clones only, minus some. The sample carries over 50,000 clones, 70% to 90% recorded once. Sequencing was performed on Tregs from blood, taken before the transplant. Receptor source: a human donor who received a combined kidney and bone marrow transplant. Both conserved end residues are part of each CDR3. The D gene is left open where the match is weak. A row's size may be missing; if present it is once, few, many or a size class.

size: .; J: TRBJ1-2; V: TRBV28; D: .; DNA: TGTGCCAGCAACGCCGGGGGGGTTGGCTACACCTTC; CDR3: CASNAGGVGYTF
size: .; J: TRBJ2-7; V: TRBV19; D: TRBD1; DNA: TGTGCCAGTAGTATTACAGGGGGCTCCTACGAGCAGTACTTC; CDR3: CASSITGGSYEQYF
size: .; J: TRBJ2-3; V: TRBV7-9; D: .; DNA: TGTGCCAGCAGCCTATGGGGGGGCTCGTCAGATACGCAGTATTTT; CDR3: CASSLWGGSSDTQYF
size: .; J: TRBJ2-3; V: TRBV5-1; D: .; DNA: TGCGCCAGCAGCCTGATCACAGATACGCAGTATTTT; CDR3: CASSLITDTQYF
size: .; J: TRBJ1-1; V: TRBV7-7; D: .; DNA: TGTGCCAGCAGCTTATCCGAGAACACTGAAGCTTTCTTT; CDR3: CASSLSENTEAFF
size: once; J: TRBJ1-1; V: TRBV6-5; D: .; DNA: TGTGCCAGCAGAGCCGGACAGTTGACTGAAGCTTTCTTT; CDR3: CASRAGQLTEAFF
size: .; J: TRBJ1-2; V: TRBV27; D: .; DNA: TGTGCCAGCAGTTTAAGGCAGGGTAGTAACTATGGCTACACCTTC; CDR3: CASSLRQGSNYGYTF
size: .; J: TRBJ1-2; V: TRBV5-6; D: TRBD1; DNA: TGTGCCAGCAGCTTTAAGGCCAGGGGGCCGCTCGGTGGCTACACCTTC; CDR3: CASSFKARGPLGGYTF
size: .; J: TRBJ2-1; V: TRBV5-4; D: .; DNA: TGTGCCAGCAGCTTGGGTGGGAGCTCCTACAATGAGCAGTTCTTC; CDR3: CASSLGGSSYNEQFF
size: .; J: TRBJ1-1; V: TRBV7-2; D: TRBD1; DNA: TGTGCCAGCAGCTTAAGGGGGCTGAACACTGAAGCTTTCTTT; CDR3: CASSLRGLNTEAFF
size: .; J: TRBJ1-2; V: TRBV19; D: TRBD1; DNA: TGTGCCAGCAACTCGGGACAGCTAACTAACTATGGCTACACCTTC; CDR3: CASNSGQLTNYGYTF
size: once; J: TRBJ2-3; V: TRBV5-6; D: TRBD2; DNA: TGTGCCAGCAGCTTAGCGGGAGTCTCTACAGATACGCAGTATTTT; CDR3: CASSLAGVSTDTQYF
size: .; J: TRBJ2-3; V: TRBV7-6; D: TRBD2; DNA: TGTGCCAGCAGCGACGGACTAGCGAGGGATACGCAGTATTTT; CDR3: CASSDGLARDTQYF
size: .; J: TRBJ1-3; V: TRBV5-1; D: .; DNA: TGCGCCAGCAGCTACTCCGGACCCTCGTCAGGAAACACCATATATTTT; CDR3: CASSYSGPSSGNTIYF
size: .; J: TRBJ1-2; V: TRBV4-1; D: TRBD1; DNA: TGCGCCAGCAGCCCCTTCCGGGACAGGTATGGCTACACCTTC; CDR3: CASSPFRDRYGYTF
size: .; J: TRBJ1-1; V: TRBV7-2; D: TRBD1; DNA: TGTGCCAGCAGCCTTATGACAGGGGGTGGAAAAGCTTTCTTT; CDR3: CASSLMTGGGKAFF
size: .; J: TRBJ2-7; V: TRBV6-5; D: .; DNA: TGTGCCAGCAGTGAAGGTATCTCGCAGTACTTC; CDR3: CASSEGISQYF
size: .; J: TRBJ1-4; V: TRBV5-1; D: .; DNA: TGCGCCACCAGAGGGAACACTAATGAAAAACTGTTTTTT; CDR3: CATRGNTNEKLFF
size: .; J: TRBJ2-3; V: TRBV4-1; D: TRBD2; DNA: TGCGCCAGCAGCGGACGGACTAGCTTCACAGATACGCAGTATTTT; CDR3: CASSGRTSFTDTQYF
size: .; J: TRBJ1-6; V: TRBV4-3; D: .; DNA: TGCGCCAGCAGCCATAGGACAGTAGATAATTCACCCCTCCACTTT; CDR3: CASSHRTVDNSPLHF
size: .; J: TRBJ2-1; V: TRBV5-4; D: TRBD1; DNA: TGTGCCAGCAGCACCCCCCGGACAGGGGATGGGAATGAGCAGTTCTTC; CDR3: CASSTPRTGDGNEQFF
size: .; J: TRBJ1-2; V: TRBV9; D: .; DNA: TGTGCCAGCAGCGTGGGGCTGAATCACTATGGCTACACCTTC; CDR3: CASSVGLNHYGYTF
size: once; J: TRBJ2-7; V: TRBV11-2; D: .; DNA: TGTGCCAGCAGCTATATGCCGGGGGCCCTCTACGAGCAGTACTTC; CDR3: CASSYMPGALYEQYF
size: .; J: TRBJ1-2; V: TRBV11-2; D: .; DNA: TGTGCCAGCAGCCCCTCTAATCGACAGGCCCCTAACTATGGCTACACCTTC; CDR3: CASSPSNRQAPNYGYTF
size: .; J: TRBJ2-1; V: TRBV18; D: .; DNA: TGTGCCAGCTCACCTGTCCTGGACGGCAACAATGAGCAGTTCTTC; CDR3: CASSPVLDGNNEQFF
size: .; J: TRBJ2-3; V: TRBV6-6; D: .; DNA: TGTGCCAGCAGTTACTCACCGGGACCAAGCACAGATACGCAGTATTTT; CDR3: CASSYSPGPSTDTQYF
size: .; J: TRBJ2-5; V: TRBV10-3; D: TRBD2; DNA: TGTGCCACCGCCGGGACTAGCGGGGGGGCAGGGGAGACCCAGTACTTC; CDR3: CATAGTSGGAGETQYF
size: .; J: TRBJ1-5; V: TRBV10-2; D: TRBD1; DNA: TGCGCCAGCAGTGAGTCGCAACAGGGGGTTCAGCCCCAGCATTTT; CDR3: CASSESQQGVQPQHF
size: .; J: TRBJ2-5; V: TRBV18; D: .; DNA: TGTGCCAGCTCACCAATTAGGGAGACCCAGTACTTC; CDR3: CASSPIRETQYF
size: .; J: TRBJ2-3; V: TRBV9; D: TRBD2; DNA: TGTGCCAGCAGCGTAGAGGGTGCGGGGGGGCGTACAGATACGCAGTATTTT; CDR3: CASSVEGAGGRTDTQYF
size: once; J: TRBJ2-7; V: TRBV9; D: .; DNA: TGTGCCAGCAGCGTCGGGCTAGGGCCACTATACGAGCAGTACTTC; CDR3: CASSVGLGPLYEQYF
size: once; J: TRBJ2-3; V: TRBV4-1; D: TRBD2; DNA: TGCGCCAGCAGCCAAGTGCTAGCGGGATTTCCAGATACGCAGTATTTT; CDR3: CASSQVLAGFPDTQYF
size: .; J: TRBJ2-3; V: TRBV7-8; D: TRBD2; DNA: TGTGCCAGCAGCTTACCACGAGCGGGACCTAGCGCAGATACGCAGTATTTT; CDR3: CASSLPRAGPSADTQYF
size: .; J: TRBJ2-7; V: TRBV5-6; D: .; DNA: TGTGCCAGCAGCGCAAACCAGGGGAATTTCTACGAGCAGTACTTC; CDR3: CASSANQGNFYEQYF
size: few; J: TRBJ2-1; V: TRBV5-6; D: TRBD2; DNA: TGTGCCAGCAGCTTGATCGGTCTGGTGGGAGGGGCCTACAATGAGCAGTTCTTC; CDR3: CASSLIGLVGGAYNEQFF
size: .; J: TRBJ2-7; V: TRBV5-1; D: TRBD2; DNA: TGCGCCAGCAGCTTGGCTATCGGGGGGTTCTACGAGCAGTACTTC; CDR3: CASSLAIGGFYEQYF
size: .; J: TRBJ1-1; V: TRBV7-9; D: .; DNA: TGTGCCAGCAGCGACGCGGGGGGCAGAGCTTTCTTT; CDR3: CASSDAGGRAFF
size: .; J: TRBJ1-6; V: TRBV29-1; D: .; DNA: TGCAGCGTTGCGTACGGGGGAACGAATTCACCCCTCCACTTT; CDR3: CSVAYGGTNSPLHF
size: .; J: TRBJ2-7; V: TRBV19; D: .; DNA: TGTGCCAGTAGTATGATGGGGCTCAGATCGGAGCAGTACTTC; CDR3: CASSMMGLRSEQYF